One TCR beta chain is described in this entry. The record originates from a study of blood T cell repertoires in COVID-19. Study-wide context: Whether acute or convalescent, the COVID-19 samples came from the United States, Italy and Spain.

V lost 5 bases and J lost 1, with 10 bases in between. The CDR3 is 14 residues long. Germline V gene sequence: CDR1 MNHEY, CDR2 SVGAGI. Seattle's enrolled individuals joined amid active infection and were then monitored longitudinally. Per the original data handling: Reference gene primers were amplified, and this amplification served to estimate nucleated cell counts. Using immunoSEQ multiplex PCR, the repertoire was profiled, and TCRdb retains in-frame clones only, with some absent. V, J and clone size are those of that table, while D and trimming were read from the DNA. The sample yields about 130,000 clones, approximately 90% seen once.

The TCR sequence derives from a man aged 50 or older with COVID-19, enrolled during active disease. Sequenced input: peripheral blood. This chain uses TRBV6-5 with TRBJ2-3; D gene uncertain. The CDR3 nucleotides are TGTGCCAGCAGTCACTATGGAGGCACAGATACGCAGTATTTT. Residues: CASSHYGGTDTQYF.